This T cell receptor (beta chain) was captured in a study of T cell responses to AZD1222 COVID-19 vaccine. CDR1 SGHRS and CDR2 YFSETQ come from the germline V gene. The CDR3 contains 15 residues. V was clipped by 4 bases and J by 8 bases; unmatched bases: 13. The protocol was immunoSEQ multiplex PCR, while the TCRdb copy is restricted to in-frame clones and leaves out a portion. The table records 110,000 to 150,000 clones, 75% to 90% of them present only once. The J gene is TRBJ1-2, the V gene TRBV5-1, with TRBD1 identical over 8 bases. The specimen was peripheral blood, collected on day 0 of AZD1222 vaccination. The sequence was obtained from an adult in good health. DNA for the CDR3: TGCGCCAGCAGCACCGGGACAGGAGACTCCTTGGGCTACACCTTC. Its translation: CASSTGTGDSLGYTF.